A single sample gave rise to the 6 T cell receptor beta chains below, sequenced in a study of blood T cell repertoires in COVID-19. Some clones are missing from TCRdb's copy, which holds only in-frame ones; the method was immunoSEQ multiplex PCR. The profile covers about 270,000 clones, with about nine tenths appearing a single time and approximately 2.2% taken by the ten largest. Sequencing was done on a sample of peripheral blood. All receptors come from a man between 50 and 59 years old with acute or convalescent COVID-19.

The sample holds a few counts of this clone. CDR3 protein: CSVRTGDSTEAFF. CDR3 bases: TGCAGCGTTCGGACAGGGGACTCCACTGAAGCTTTCTTT. The chain recombines TRBV29-1 with TRBJ1-1; TRBD1 matches at 9 bases. The J segment lost 4 bases and the V segment lost 5 bases, leaving 5 bases of the junction unmatched. CDR1 and CDR2 (germline): SQVTM, ANQGSEA. CDR3 length: 13 amino acids.

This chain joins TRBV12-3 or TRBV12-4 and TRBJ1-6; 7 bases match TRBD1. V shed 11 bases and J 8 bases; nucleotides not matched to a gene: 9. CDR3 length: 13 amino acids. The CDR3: CASQGGGDSPLHF. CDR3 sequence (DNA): TGTGCCTCACAAGGGGGCGGGGATTCACCCCTCCACTTT.

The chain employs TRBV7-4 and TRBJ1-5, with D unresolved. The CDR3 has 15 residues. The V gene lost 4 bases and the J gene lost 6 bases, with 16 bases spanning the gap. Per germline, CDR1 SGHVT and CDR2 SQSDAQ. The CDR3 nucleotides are TGTGCCAGCAGCTCCCTGCAGGAACGGGGTCAGCCCCAGCATTTT. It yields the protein CASSSLQERGQPQHF.

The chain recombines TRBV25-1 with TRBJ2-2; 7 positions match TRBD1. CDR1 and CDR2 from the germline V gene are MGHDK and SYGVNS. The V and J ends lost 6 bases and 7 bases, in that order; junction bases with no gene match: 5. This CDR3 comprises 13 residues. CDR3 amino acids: CASRIQGFGELFF. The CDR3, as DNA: TGTGCCAGCAGGATACAGGGGTTCGGGGAGCTGTTTTTT.

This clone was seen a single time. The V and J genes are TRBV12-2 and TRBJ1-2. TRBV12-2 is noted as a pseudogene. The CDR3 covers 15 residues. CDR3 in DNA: TGTGCAAGTCGCTTAAAAGGAGGGGAAGACTATGGCTACACCTTC. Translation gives CASRLKGGEDYGYTF.

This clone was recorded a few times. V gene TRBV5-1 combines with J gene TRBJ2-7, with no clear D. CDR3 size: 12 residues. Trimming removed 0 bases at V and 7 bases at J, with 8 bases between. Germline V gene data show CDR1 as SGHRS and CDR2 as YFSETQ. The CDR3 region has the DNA TGCGCCAGCAGCTTGGACTTGGTGGAGCAGTACTTC. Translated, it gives CASSLDLVEQYF.